The next 20 T cell receptor beta chains were all read from a single sample in a study of regulatory T cells in long-lasting Graves disease. Time point in this sample: newly diagnosed GD, antithyroid drugs for less than 3 months. PBMC-derived RNA was used for the TCR library. HTBI primers from iRepertoire and Arm-PCR of CDR3 regions yielded the TCR beta libraries. One entry per CDR3 protein, called by TCRdb with MiXCR from the multiplex PCR reads. Of 550,000 to 650,000 distinct CDR3 sequences in the sample, around 15% were seen once. This sample was shared with a second study, whose subject was T cells in Graves' hyperthyroidism and ophthalmopathy.

Sequencing was performed on peripheral blood mononuclear cells (PBMCs), taken at new diagnosis, from a patient treated with antithyroid drugs. These receptors were obtained from a man younger than 35 with Graves disease.

This clonotype was detected many times. The genes are TRBV7-6 and TRBJ2-3, with D possibly TRBD2 on 6 matching bases. This CDR3 contains 13 residues. Germline V gene data show CDR1 as SGHVS and CDR2 as FNYEAQ. V lost 5 bases, J lost 4 bases, and 10 bases lay in between. This chain's CDR3 is CASSPGGPDTQYF. In DNA, the CDR3 is TGTGCCAGCAGCCCCGGAGGGCCAGATACGCAGTATTTT.

This clonotype has at least ten counts. At one boundary the junction diverges from the germline segment, which might be a read error. The rearrangement joins TRBV5-1 to TRBJ2-5, with 8 bases matching TRBD2. There are 15 residues in the CDR3. Germline CDR1 is SGHRS and CDR2 is YFSETQ. Written as DNA, the CDR3 is TGTGCCAGCAGCTTAGCGGGGACGTACCAAGAGACCCAGTACTTC. Protein: CASSLAGTYQETQYF.

This clonotype was seen at least ten times. The rearrangement uses TRBV27 and TRBJ2-7; tentatively, D is TRBD1 (6 bases). V lost 3 bases and J 1 base, leaving 10 bases between the germline ends. CDR3 size: 14 residues. The germline gives CDR1 MNHEY, CDR2 SMNVEV (reference sequence). DNA of the CDR3: TGTGCCAGCAGTTTCACAGGGCCATCCTACGAGCAGTACTTC. It yields the protein CASSFTGPSYEQYF.

The chain carries TRBV5-1 and TRBJ2-4; 14 bases are shared with TRBD2. CDR1 SGHRS and CDR2 YFSETQ come from the germline V gene. This CDR3 has 18 residues. The V and J ends lost 5 bases and 5 bases, in that order; junction bases with no gene match: 12. The CDR3 nucleotides are TGCGCCAGCAGTGGACAGATCGGGACTAGCGGGAGAGAAAACATTCAGTACTTC. This encodes CASSGQIGTSGRENIQYF.

This clonotype appeared a few times. V is TRBV28 and J is TRBJ2-3, with TRBD2 matching over 8 bases. V gave up 0 bases and J gave up 2 bases; unmatched junction bases: 4. From germline, CDR1 is MDHEN and CDR2 SYDVKM. CDR3 size: 16 residues. The CDR3 DNA is TGTGCCAGCAGTTTATGGCCGGGGGGGGACACAGATACGCAGTATTTT. It is translated as CASSLWPGGDTDTQYF. Full variable domain (outside the CDR3, taken from reference TRBV28 and TRBJ2-3): DVKVTQSSRYLVKRTGEKVFLECVQDMDHENMFWYRQDPGLGLRLIYFSYDVKMKEKGDIPEGYSVSREKKERFSLILESASTNQTSMYLCASSLWPGGDTDTQYFGPGTRLTVL.

This clonotype was seen ten or more times. The J gene is TRBJ2-7, the V gene TRBV5-1; D is perhaps TRBD2 (5 bases). The CDR3 spans 16 residues. Germline V gene data show CDR1 as SGHRS and CDR2 as YFSETQ. Trimming took off 0 bases at V and 7 bases at J, with 20 bases between the two ends. CDR3 nucleotides: TGCGCCAGCAGCTTGGCCGGTTACAGCGGCCAGATAGAGCAGTACTTC. This translates into CASSLAGYSGQIEQYF.

The table lists this clonotype with many counts. The chain is built from TRBV12-3 or TRBV12-4 and TRBJ1-1; no reliable D call. This CDR3 is built from 14 residues. Between the trimmed V and J ends, which lost 6 bases and 0 bases, there was a span of 11 bases. CDR3 amino acids: CASSLGLVNTEAFF. CDR3 nucleotides: TGTGCCAGCAGCCTTGGTCTGGTGAACACTGAAGCTTTCTTT.

This clonotype was picked up a small number of times. The J gene is TRBJ1-6, the V gene TRBV2; D is ambiguous. The germline V and J ends were trimmed by 4 bases and 7 bases, with 11 bases remaining between them. Germline V gene lookup returns CDR1 SNHLY and CDR2 FYNNEI. This CDR3 region has 14 residues. In nucleotides, the CDR3 is TGTGCCAGCAGTGGCGCGGTTAAGAATTCACCCCTCCACTTT. This encodes CASSGAVKNSPLHF.

This clonotype was seen at least ten times. The chain uses TRBV5-1 and TRBJ1-1, with D possibly matching TRBD1 (6 bases). The length of the CDR3 is 15 residues. Germline V gives CDR1 SGHRS, CDR2 YFSETQ. Trimming left V 7 bases short and J 1 base short, with 17 bases between. CDR3: CASRPRRTENTEAFF. The CDR3 nucleotides read TGCGCCAGCCGCCCGAGGCGGACAGAGAACACTGAAGCTTTCTTT.

This clonotype was seen many times. The genes are TRBV27 and TRBJ2-3; 8 positions match TRBD2. CDR1 is MNHEY and CDR2 is SMNVEV in the germline V gene (reference sequence). V was pared by 3 bases and J by 6 bases, with 11 bases of the junction left unmatched. The CDR3 sequence is 16 residues long. The CDR3 spells CASSFLREGLPDTQYF. In DNA form, the CDR3 reads TGTGCCAGCAGTTTTCTCCGGGAGGGCCTTCCGGATACGCAGTATTTT.

For this clonotype: This may be a read error, as it is one base from a much larger clone. This chain connects TRBV24-1 to TRBJ2-7, with unresolved D. Germline V lookup: CDR1 KGHDR, CDR2 SFDVKD. The ends were cut back, 8 bases at V and 3 bases at J, with 13 bases in the middle. The CDR3 loop spans 13 amino acids. The CDR3 spells CATTQGINYEQYF. CDR3 DNA sequence: TGTGCCACCACCCAAGGGATTAACTACGAGCAGTACTTC.

V is TRBV10-3 and J is TRBJ1-1; TRBD1 matches 10 bases. The CDR3 length is 18 residues. V was clipped by 6 bases and J by 4 bases; unmatched bases: 17. CDR1 is ENHRY, CDR2 SYGVKD, per germline. The CDR3 sequence is CAISPGRETGGFGTEAFF. The CDR3 DNA reads as TGTGCCATCAGCCCCGGCAGGGAGACAGGGGGCTTCGGCACTGAAGCTTTCTTT.

This clonotype was seen only a few times. V is TRBV30 and J is TRBJ2-7; 9 bases match TRBD1. Losses at the gene ends were 3 bases for V and 2 bases for J; bases not matched to a gene: 11. The length of the CDR3 is 16 residues. The germline CDR1 and CDR2 sequences are GTSNPN and SVGIG (reference sequence). The CDR3: CAWSGGWTGVTYEQYF. The CDR3 DNA sequence: TGTGCCTGGAGCGGGGGGTGGACAGGGGTGACCTACGAGCAGTACTTC.

This clonotype came up a few times. One end of the junction fails to match germline, which may point to a read error. The chain joins TRBV6-1 to TRBJ2-3; D not resolved. The CDR3 runs 11 residues. From germline, CDR1 is MNHNS and CDR2 SASEGT. Here the CDR3 DNA reads TGTGCCAGCAGTATAACCGTCGGAAGTTTCTTT. Translation gives CASSITVGSFF.

The chain carries TRBV5-6 and TRBJ1-1, with TRBD1 as a possible D gene (5 bases). Germline lookup yields CDR1 SGHDT and CDR2 YYEEEE. The ends were cut back, 0 bases at V and 3 bases at J, with 9 bases in the middle. The CDR3 is 14 amino acids. CDR3 protein: CASSLEGMDTEAFF. Here the CDR3 DNA reads TGTGCCAGCAGCTTGGAGGGGATGGACACTGAAGCTTTCTTT.

A few counts support this clonotype. This chain uses TRBV7-9 with TRBJ2-1; D is possibly TRBD2 (5 bases). Trimming stripped 7 bases from V and 10 bases from J, with 17 bases between. The CDR3 totals 13 residues. Looked up from germline, CDR1 is SEHNR and CDR2 is FQNEAQ (reference sequence). CDR3 sequence reads: CASIRGLQWEQFF. DNA for the CDR3: TGTGCCAGCATCCGTGGACTCCAATGGGAGCAGTTCTTC.

This clonotype was observed many times. The V and J genes are TRBV18 and TRBJ2-1; possible D gene TRBD2, 6 bases. Looked up from germline, CDR1 is KGHSH and CDR2 is LQKENI. The CDR3 has 16 amino acids. The V end was cut by 3 bases, the J end by 0 bases, with 12 bases between. The CDR3, as DNA: TGTGCCAGCTCACCGCGACTAGGGGACTCCTACAATGAGCAGTTCTTC. Its protein is CASSPRLGDSYNEQFF.

The sample holds many counts of this clonotype. The chain links TRBV5-1 to TRBJ1-1, with D perhaps matching TRBD1 (5 bases). Trimming removed 3 bases from V and 0 bases from J, with 15 bases in between. Germline CDR1 reads SGHRS; CDR2 reads YFSETQ. CDR3 length equals 16 residues. The CDR3 here is CASSSSSGSMNTEAFF. As DNA, the CDR3 is TGCGCCAGCAGCTCCTCTTCAGGGTCCATGAACACTGAAGCTTTCTTT.

Only a few counts were recorded for this clonotype. The rearrangement uses TRBV9 and TRBJ2-2, with D perhaps TRBD1 or TRBD2 (5 bases each). Germline loops: CDR1 SGDLS, CDR2 YYNGEE. Trimming took off 0 bases at V and 4 bases at J, with 13 bases between the two ends. The CDR3 has 16 amino acids. For the CDR3, the DNA is TGTGCCAGCAGCGTAGCTGAGGGACCGATCACCGGGGAGCTGTTTTTT. The encoded protein is CASSVAEGPITGELFF.

This clonotype was counted many times. The rearrangement joins TRBV12-3 or TRBV12-4 to TRBJ2-1, with TRBD2 matching 10 bases. The trim removed 0 bases at V and 4 bases at J, leaving 9 bases unmatched. The CDR3 is 18 amino acids. CDR3 residues: CASSLALASGRLYNEQFF. In DNA form, the CDR3 reads TGTGCCAGCAGTTTAGCGCTGGCTAGCGGGAGACTGTACAATGAGCAGTTCTTC.